This T cell receptor (beta chain) was identified during a study of T cell changes during pregnancy in multiple sclerosis. The method was immunoSEQ multiplex PCR; TCRdb's version includes in-frame clones alone and lacks a portion of them. Seen here are more than 75,000 clones, about 94% observed once, and the top ten hold 2.5%. This material consisted of peripheral blood, taken in the third trimester of pregnancy. The sequence came from a female donor with multiple sclerosis, enrolled in a pregnancy study.

The CDR3 sequence: CASSRGQTTNYGYTF. The CDR3 DNA reads TGTGCCAGTAGCAGGGGACAGACGACTAACTATGGCTACACCTTC. The chain recombines TRBV19 with TRBJ1-2; 7 bases fit TRBD1. From germline, CDR1 is LNHDA and CDR2 SQIVND (reference sequence). V lost 6 bases, J lost 0 bases, and 7 bases stayed unmatched. This CDR3 contains 15 residues.